This passage covers 30 T cell receptor beta chains from one sample sequenced in a study of T cell responses to AZD1222 COVID-19 vaccine. Data came from immunoSEQ multiplex PCR; TCRdb stores just in-frame clones and leaves some out. Among approximately 80,000 clones listed, roughly 90% were seen once. The sample was peripheral blood, taken 28 days after the second AZD1222 dose. The receptors come from an adult who received the AZD1222 COVID-19 vaccine.

This clone was counted a single time. This chain links TRBV5-6 with TRBJ1-1; D is uncertain. V lost 0 bases to trimming and J lost 10 bases, with 7 bases between them. Germline CDR1 is SGHDT and CDR2 is YYEEEE. The CDR3 is made up of 11 amino acids. The CDR3 spells CASSLAGRAFF. The CDR3 DNA follows: TGTGCCAGCAGCTTGGCGGGGAGAGCTTTCTTT.

The chain has TRBV11-2 and TRBJ2-7, with D possibly being TRBD1 or TRBD2 (5 bases each). The V gene lost 1 base and the J gene lost 6 bases, with 13 bases spanning the gap. The CDR3 contains 14 residues. The germline gives CDR1 SGHAT, CDR2 FQNNGV. CDR3 DNA: TGTGCCAGCAGCTTAGGAACCCGGGACGGCGAGCAGTACTTC. Translated: CASSLGTRDGEQYF.

This sequence joins TRBV19 and TRBJ2-6; D is possibly TRBD1 (6 bases). Germline CDR1 LNHDA, CDR2 SQIVND (reference sequence). The CDR3 is made up of 15 amino acids. The ends were cut back, 5 bases at V and 4 bases at J, with 12 bases in the middle. DNA of the CDR3: TGTGCCAGTAGTCCCACAGGGTCCGGGGCCAACGTCCTGACTTTC. Translating it yields CASSPTGSGANVLTF.

The rearrangement links TRBV29-1 to TRBJ2-2; D gene unclear. Looked up from germline, CDR1 is SQVTM and CDR2 is ANQGSEA. The germline V and J ends were trimmed by 4 bases and 2 bases, with 8 bases remaining between them. This CDR3 is 13 amino acids long. DNA for the CDR3: TGCAGCGTTGGAGACACCAACACCGGGGAGCTGTTTTTT. Translated: CSVGDTNTGELFF.

The chain couples TRBV7-2 to TRBJ1-2; 8 bases align to TRBD1. The CDR3 spans 15 residues. The germline CDR1 and CDR2 sequences are SGHTA and FQGNSA. V lost 4 bases to trimming and J lost 3 bases; unmatched junction nucleotides: 7. The CDR3 reads CASSSYRGLDYGYTF. The CDR3 DNA reads as TGTGCCAGCAGCTCTTACAGGGGGTTGGACTATGGCTACACCTTC.

The chain is built from TRBV5-4 and TRBJ1-1; D not certain. The CDR3 is 15 residues long. The germline V and J ends were trimmed by 0 bases and 4 bases, with 13 bases remaining between them. In germline, CDR1 is SGHNT, CDR2 YYREEE (reference sequence). CDR3 in amino acids: CASSLEVEGGTEAFF. Written as DNA, the CDR3 is TGTGCCAGCAGCTTGGAGGTGGAAGGTGGCACTGAAGCTTTCTTT.

V gene TRBV5-4 combines with J gene TRBJ2-3; tentative D call: TRBD1 (5 bases). Trimming took off 3 bases at V and 7 bases at J, with 15 bases between the two ends. This CDR3 is built from 14 residues. Germline V CDR1 and CDR2: SGHNT, YYREEE (reference sequence). The CDR3 nucleotides are TGTGCCAGCAGCTATGGACAAGTTGGAAATACGCAGTATTTT. This gives the protein CASSYGQVGNTQYF. Looking up the rest from reference TRBV5-4 and TRBJ2-3 gives the full variable domain: ETGVTQSPTHLIKTRGQQVTLRCSSQSGHNTVSWYQQALGQGPQFIFQYYREEENGRGNFPPRFSGLQFPNYSSELNVNALELDDSALYLCASSYGQVGNTQYFGPGTRLTVL.

The chain has TRBV5-1 and TRBJ2-1, with a possible D match to TRBD2 (7 bases). Germline CDR1 SGHRS, CDR2 YFSETQ. Between the trimmed V and J ends, which lost 4 bases and 9 bases, there was a span of 8 bases. The CDR3 covers 11 residues. The chain's CDR3 is CASSRGAEQFF. CDR3 sequence (DNA): TGCGCCAGCAGCCGGGGGGCTGAGCAGTTCTTC.

This chain uses TRBV11-2 with TRBJ2-2, with D hard to call. CDR1 SGHAT and CDR2 FQNNGV come from the germline V gene. The CDR3 loop spans 13 amino acids. The germline V and J ends were trimmed by 4 bases and 3 bases, with 6 bases remaining between them. CDR3 nucleotides: TGTGCCAGCAGCTACACTGACACCGGGGAGCTGTTTTTT. It is translated as CASSYTDTGELFF.

To note about this clone: This specimen includes other DNA sequences encoding the same CDR3. The J gene is TRBJ2-7, the V gene TRBV7-3; D ambiguous. The CDR3 is made up of 12 amino acids. Germline assignment: CDR1 SGHTA and CDR2 FQGTGA. The V end was cut by 0 bases, the J end by 7 bases, with 7 bases between. The CDR3 loop reads CASSLTNGEQYF. CDR3 nucleotide sequence: TGTGCCAGCAGCTTAACGAATGGGGAGCAGTACTTC.

The chain employs TRBV11-2 and TRBJ2-1; 10 bases map to TRBD2. The CDR3 consists of 17 residues. Germline V lookup: CDR1 SGHAT, CDR2 FQNNGV. J gave up 8 bases and V 4 bases, and 14 bases lay outside the gene matches. CDR3 sequence: CASSSPSSGSNGDEQFF. As DNA, the CDR3 is TGTGCCAGCAGCTCCCCTTCTAGCGGGAGCAATGGCGATGAGCAGTTCTTC.

The rearrangement links TRBV4-2 to TRBJ1-6; a possible D gene is TRBD1 (6 bases). Trimming pared 0 bases from V and 7 bases from J, leaving 13 bases between. The CDR3 is 16 amino acids. Germline loops: CDR1 LGHNA, CDR2 YNFKEQ. The CDR3, as DNA: TGTGCCAGCAGCCAAGATTGGGGGCAGGCCAATTCACCCCTCCACTTT. It yields the protein CASSQDWGQANSPLHF.

The chain employs TRBV2 and TRBJ1-3, with D maybe TRBD1 (5 bases). CDR1 SNHLY and CDR2 FYNNEI come from the germline V gene. CDR3 length equals 14 residues. V dropped 6 bases and J dropped 0 bases, with 9 bases sitting between them. CDR3 in DNA: TGTGCCAGCAGCACAGGCTTCTCTGGAAACACCATATATTTT. Residues: CASSTGFSGNTIYF.

This clone was seen a single time. The chain couples TRBV5-4 to TRBJ1-2; possible D gene TRBD1, 5 bases. Germline CDR1 SGHNT, CDR2 YYREEE (reference sequence). This CDR3 is 17 amino acids long. The V end was cut by 3 bases, the J end by 0 bases, with 18 bases between. CDR3 nucleotides: TGTGCCAGCAGCTCCGGTGGGTCGGGGCCCGCTAACTATGGCTACACCTTC. This translates into CASSSGGSGPANYGYTF.

V and J are TRBV15 and TRBJ2-7, with D tentatively TRBD1 (5 bases). CDR3 length: 18 amino acids. Germline values: CDR1 LNHNV, CDR2 YYDKDF (reference sequence). Trimming left V 4 bases short and J 5 bases short, with 27 bases between. The CDR3 protein is CATSIDKWFKQVNDEQYF. CDR3 nucleotide sequence: TGTGCCACCAGCATCGATAAATGGTTCAAACAGGTAAATGACGAGCAGTACTTC.

The chain carries TRBV9 and TRBJ2-1; D call uncertain. The CDR3 extends over 15 amino acids. V shed 0 bases and J shed 5 bases, with 12 bases lying between them. In germline, CDR1 is SGDLS, CDR2 YYNGEE. The CDR3 nucleotides are TGTGCCAGCAGCGTAGAAGGAAGGACGAACAATGAGCAGTTCTTC. It specifies CASSVEGRTNNEQFF. The whole variable domain, filled in from reference TRBV9 and TRBJ2-1, reads DSGVTQTPKHLITATGQRVTLRCSPRSGDLSVYWYQQSLDQGLQFLIQYYNGEERAKGNILERFSAQQFPDLHSELNLSSLELGDSALYFCASSVEGRTNNEQFFGPGTRLTVL.

The V call is TRBV28, the J call TRBJ2-7; possibly TRBD1 or TRBD2 for D (5 bases each). Germline V CDR1 and CDR2: MDHEN, SYDVKM. V lost 3 bases and J lost 3, with 15 bases in between. The CDR3 consists of 15 residues. CDR3 nucleotides: TGTGCCAGCAGTTTGTCGGGGCAAGGGGACTACGAGCAGTACTTC. Translated: CASSLSGQGDYEQYF.

The chain couples TRBV19 to TRBJ1-1, with a weak D call TRBD1 (5 bases). Germline CDR1 is LNHDA and CDR2 is SQIVND (reference sequence). The V end lost 4 bases, the J end lost 5 bases, and 11 bases lay between the germline ends. The CDR3 is 13 residues long. The CDR3, as DNA: TGTGCCAGTAGTACATCCAGGGCTACTGAAGCTTTCTTT. Translating it yields CASSTSRATEAFF.

V and J are TRBV7-9 and TRBJ1-2; 7 positions match TRBD1. The germline gives CDR1 SEHNR, CDR2 FQNEAQ (reference sequence). V lost 5 bases and J lost 7; bases outside the gene matches: 13. The length of the CDR3 is 15 residues. The CDR3 loop reads CASSPGGQRIVGYTF. DNA of the CDR3: TGTGCCAGCAGCCCGGGGGGACAGCGGATAGTTGGCTACACCTTC.

The chain has TRBV11-3 and TRBJ2-1; 11 nucleotides line up with TRBD2. The ends lost 5 bases at V and 7 bases at J; junction bases unmatched: 10. Germline values: CDR1 SGHNT, CDR2 YENEEA. The CDR3 length is 16 residues. CDR3 bases: TGTGCCAGCAGCCTAGCCGTAGCGGGAGGGAGGAATGAGCAGTTCTTC. Translation: CASSLAVAGGRNEQFF.

This rearrangement joins TRBV5-5 to TRBJ1-4; D gene unclear. Germline V gives CDR1 SGHKS, CDR2 YYEKEE (reference sequence). Trimming cost V 5 bases and J 0 bases, with 14 bases left between them. The CDR3 loop spans 16 amino acids. CDR3 amino acids: CASSWDVGATNEKLFF. The CDR3 DNA reads TGTGCCAGCAGTTGGGATGTCGGGGCAACTAATGAAAAACTGTTTTTT.

This sequence joins TRBV5-1 and TRBJ2-1; D call uncertain. The V end lost 4 bases, the J end lost 0 bases, and 14 bases lay between the germline ends. Germline V gives CDR1 SGHRS, CDR2 YFSETQ. This CDR3 comprises 16 residues. The CDR3 spells CASSKIHVGSYNEQFF. The CDR3 nucleotides are TGCGCCAGCAGCAAAATACACGTAGGCTCCTACAATGAGCAGTTCTTC.

V gene TRBV18 combines with J gene TRBJ1-2; the D gene is possibly TRBD1 (6 bases). Trimming took off 3 bases at V and 2 bases at J, with 10 bases between the two ends. The CDR3 sequence is 14 residues long. Germline CDR1 and CDR2: KGHSH and LQKENI. In DNA, the CDR3 is TGTGCCAGCTCACCCGGACAGACCAACTATGGCTACACCTTC. Translated: CASSPGQTNYGYTF.

The chain recombines TRBV19 with TRBJ2-5; the D is unclear. Trimming removed 0 bases at V and 1 base at J, with 21 bases between. The CDR3 contains 19 residues. The V gene's germline CDR1 is LNHDA and CDR2 SQIVND (reference sequence). DNA for the CDR3: TGTGCCAGTAGTATAGATCCTTCTTCCGGGCAGGCCATCCAAGAGACCCAGTACTTC. It translates to CASSIDPSSGQAIQETQYF.

The chain employs TRBV2 and TRBJ2-5; D is undetermined. Trimming left V 5 bases short and J 5 bases short, with 12 bases between. The CDR3 extends over 13 amino acids. Germline V CDR1 and CDR2: SNHLY, FYNNEI. CDR3 in amino acids: CASSPSARETQYF. The CDR3 DNA follows: TGTGCCAGCAGTCCCTCGGCACGCGAGACCCAGTACTTC.

V and J are TRBV7-9 and TRBJ1-5; no firm D call. The CDR3 is 13 amino acids. V was pared by 1 base and J by 7 bases, with 8 bases between. In germline, CDR1 is SEHNR, CDR2 FQNEAQ (reference sequence). CDR3 nucleotides: TGTGCCAGCAGCTTAGTGACGGGGCAGCCCCAGCATTTT. Protein sequence: CASSLVTGQPQHF.

The chain links TRBV6-4 to TRBJ1-1; D not certain. V shed 10 bases and J shed 1 base, with 16 bases lying between them. Germline loops: CDR1 MRHNA, CDR2 SNTAGT. The CDR3 runs to 14 residues. The CDR3 here is CATRTFDGNTEAFF. For the CDR3, the DNA is TGTGCCACAAGAACCTTTGACGGGAACACTGAAGCTTTCTTT.

This chain uses TRBV18 with TRBJ2-5; TRBD2 matches 7 bases. V gave up 1 base and J gave up 5 bases; unmatched junction bases: 10. CDR3 length equals 16 residues. Looked up from germline, CDR1 is KGHSH and CDR2 is LQKENI. CDR3 amino acids: CASSPLAGPRGETQYF. The CDR3 DNA sequence: TGTGCCAGCTCACCACTAGCGGGCCCACGTGGGGAGACCCAGTACTTC.

The chain has TRBV2 and TRBJ1-6; D remains ambiguous. V dropped 10 bases and J dropped 0 bases, with 7 bases sitting between them. The CDR3 runs 13 residues. The germline CDR1 and CDR2 sequences are SNHLY and FYNNEI. The CDR3 sequence is CAIKSSYNSPLHF. The CDR3 region has the DNA TGTGCCATCAAGAGCTCCTATAATTCACCCCTCCACTTT.

V and J are TRBV4-1 and TRBJ1-5, with TRBD1 as a possible D gene (5 bases). CDR1 MGHRA and CDR2 YSYEKL come from the germline V gene. V lost 3 bases and J lost 6, with 9 bases in between. CDR3 length equals 13 residues. The CDR3 sequence is CASSQGRGQPQHF. The CDR3 nucleotides read TGCGCCAGCAGCCAGGGACGAGGTCAGCCCCAGCATTTT.